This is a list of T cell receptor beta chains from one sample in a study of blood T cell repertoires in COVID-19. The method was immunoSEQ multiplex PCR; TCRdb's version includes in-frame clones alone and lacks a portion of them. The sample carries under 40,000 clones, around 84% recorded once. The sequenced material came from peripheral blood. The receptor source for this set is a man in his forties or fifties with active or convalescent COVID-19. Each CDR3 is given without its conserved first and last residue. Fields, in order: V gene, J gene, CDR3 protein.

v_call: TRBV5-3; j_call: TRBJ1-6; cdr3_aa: ARSLAIRGAYSSPLH
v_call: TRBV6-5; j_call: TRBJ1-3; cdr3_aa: ASSYGITGSGNTIY
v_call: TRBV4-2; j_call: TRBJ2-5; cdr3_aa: ASSQGGGQETQY
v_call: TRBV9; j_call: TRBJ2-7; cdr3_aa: ASSAGLVNSEQY
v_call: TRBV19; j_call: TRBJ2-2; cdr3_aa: ASSPSGGVTGELF
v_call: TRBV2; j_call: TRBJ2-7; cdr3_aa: ASIPDLSEQY
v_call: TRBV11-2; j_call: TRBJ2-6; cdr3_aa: ASSSMGQGTISGANVLT
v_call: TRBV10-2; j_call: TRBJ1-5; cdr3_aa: ASSGFSLDQPQH
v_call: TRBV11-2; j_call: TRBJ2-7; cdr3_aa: ASSLDYPGQGRYEQY
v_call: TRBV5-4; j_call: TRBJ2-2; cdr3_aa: ASSLAGGDTGELF
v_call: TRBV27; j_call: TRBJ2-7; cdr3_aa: ASSLGRSSYEQY
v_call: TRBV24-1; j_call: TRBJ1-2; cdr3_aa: ATSLAQTYYGYT
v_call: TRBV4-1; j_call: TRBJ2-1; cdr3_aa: ASSQVGSYNEQF
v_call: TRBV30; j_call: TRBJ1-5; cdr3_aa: AWSGGRDQPQH
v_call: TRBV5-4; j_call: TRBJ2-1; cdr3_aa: ASSLLAGGNNEQF
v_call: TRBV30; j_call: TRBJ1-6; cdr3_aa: AWSGQGGSYNSPLH
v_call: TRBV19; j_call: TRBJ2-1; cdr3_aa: ASSGTGRSDNEQF
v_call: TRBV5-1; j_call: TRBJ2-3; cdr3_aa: ASSIGPSRGHLTDTQY
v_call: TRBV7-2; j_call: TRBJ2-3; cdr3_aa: ASSSFAGVGDTQY
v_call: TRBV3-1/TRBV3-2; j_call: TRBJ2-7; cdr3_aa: ASTRGGTYEQY
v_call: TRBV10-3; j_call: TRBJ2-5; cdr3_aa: AIRATSEETQY
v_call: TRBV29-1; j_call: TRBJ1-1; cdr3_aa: SVAAGLLFTEAF
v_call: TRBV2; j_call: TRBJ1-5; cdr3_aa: ASSQDTSEFEH
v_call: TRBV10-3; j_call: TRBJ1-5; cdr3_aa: ATKKGQESNQPQH
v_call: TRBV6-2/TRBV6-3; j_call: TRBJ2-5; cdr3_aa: ASSRLGLASETQY
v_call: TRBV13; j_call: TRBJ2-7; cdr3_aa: ASSYSGQGSYEQY
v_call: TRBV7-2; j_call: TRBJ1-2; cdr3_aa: ASSLMTGYGYT
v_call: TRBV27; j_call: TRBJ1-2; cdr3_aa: ASSLSPSGTANYGYT
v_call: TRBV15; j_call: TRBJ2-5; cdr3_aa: ATSSSGGETQY
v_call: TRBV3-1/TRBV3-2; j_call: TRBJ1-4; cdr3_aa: ASSHHSNEKLF
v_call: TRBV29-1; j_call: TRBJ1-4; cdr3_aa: SVLSGAGNEKLF
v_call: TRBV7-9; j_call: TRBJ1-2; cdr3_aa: ASSLEGGYT
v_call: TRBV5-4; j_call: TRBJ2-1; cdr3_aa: ASSNGNEQF